This TCR beta chain comes out of a study of T cell changes during pregnancy in multiple sclerosis. Method: immunoSEQ multiplex PCR; TCRdb's copy keeps in-frame clones and lacks some. The data hold 40,000 to 55,000 clones, with around 90% observed a single time. Unmatched junction bases numbered 2, after V lost 2 bases and J lost 15 bases. CDR3 length: 10 amino acids. Germline lookup yields CDR1 SGHTS and CDR2 YDEGEE. The rearrangement uses TRBV5-8 and TRBJ1-5; 7 nucleotides align to TRBD1. This TCR came from a female donor with multiple sclerosis, enrolled in a pregnancy study. The input for sequencing was CD4+ T cells from peripheral blood mononuclear cells, taken in the second trimester of pregnancy. The CDR3: CASSFRTGHF. The CDR3, as DNA: TGTGCCAGCAGCTTCAGGACAGGGCATTTT. Combining the CDR3 with reference TRBV5-8 and TRBJ1-5 gives the whole variable domain EAGVTQSPTHLIKTRGQQATLRCSPISGHTSVYWYQQALGLGLQFLLWYDEGEERNRGNFPPRFSGRQFPNYSSELNVNALELEDSALYLCASSFRTGHFGDGTRLSIL.